A selection of T cell receptor beta chains follows, all from one sample in a study of blood T cells in healthy people across ages. TCRdb re-derived calls from the 5' RACE reads in MiXCR, one entry per CDR3 protein. Among 1.5 million to 1.8 million distinct CDR3 sequences, approximately 39% were seen once, and the ten largest hold more than 4%. The sequencing sample was made of blood. The source of these receptors is a young woman in good health. The CDR3 runs from the conserved cysteine through the conserved F or W.

V,J,CDR3
TRBV7-2,TRBJ2-5,CASSLGTSGQETQYF
TRBV12-3/TRBV12-4,TRBJ1-5,CASSLGPFHQPQHF
TRBV7-2,TRBJ2-3,CASSFGDLRADTQYF
TRBV11-2,TRBJ1-4,CASSLGRTGARWTNEKLFF
TRBV7-2,TRBJ1-2,CASSLVGQGLGGYTF
TRBV6-2/TRBV6-3,TRBJ1-2,CASHGQGPYGYTF
TRBV9,TRBJ1-2,CASSSGTALEYGYTF
TRBV20-1,.,CSARSAHYKNIQYF
TRBV29-1,TRBJ2-5,CSAELGRAQETQYF
TRBV29-1,TRBJ1-2,CSADRGWNYGYTF
TRBV6-5,TRBJ2-1,CASSYQVAYNEQFF
TRBV6-1,TRBJ1-2,CASRTQDWGYTF
TRBV20-1,TRBJ1-4,CRGRATNEKLFF
TRBV12-3/TRBV12-4,TRBJ2-3,CASVQVAGGTDTQYF
TRBV20-1,TRBJ2-7,CSARTGTSYEQYF
TRBV7-2,.,CASSLVRGGGQDIQYF
TRBV14,TRBJ1-1,CASSQLTGPTEAFF